This T cell receptor beta chain was retrieved from a study of T cells in Graves' hyperthyroidism and ophthalmopathy. About the study: Peripheral blood sampling occurred at initial diagnosis, before any treatment. Study-level points and caveats: In blood, most of the thyroid clonotypes expanded above 0.001 were also present.

This clonotype was seen more than once but under ten times. Its antigen is as yet unknown. RNA transcripts gave rise to amplified TCR beta CDR3 regions. During a first-round RT-PCR of the TCR CDR3, the HTBI primer set was used. A single record per CDR3 protein comes from TCRdb applying MiXCR to the multiplex PCR reads. The repertoire holds approximately 400,000 distinct CDR3 sequences, with over 12% as singletons. The material sequenced was blood. The TCR originated in a middle-aged man with Graves' ophthalmopathy.

The CDR3 region has the DNA TGTGCCAGCAGCACCTTAGCGGGGGCCTACGAGCAGTACTTC. Residues: CASSTLAGAYEQYF. The chain combines TRBV9 with TRBJ2-7; 9 bases are shared with TRBD2. Per germline, CDR1 SGDLS and CDR2 YYNGEE. The junction had 4 bases not matched to a gene; V was cut back by 4 bases and J by 2 bases. The CDR3 has 14 residues.